This record covers a single T cell receptor beta chain. A single count supports this clone. Its binding antigen is unknown. Within one base of it there is no much larger clone, and no base qualities were kept. These data belong to a study of shared clonotypes between healthy human individuals (dated by TCRdb to about 2020). General notes on the study: Three men and a couple of women, aged 18 to 49 years, made up the cohort. For each donor, three plates each were used for CD4 naive and CD4 memory, two plates were used for CD8 naive, and one plate was used for CD8 memory. To estimate repertoire size and how much clonotypes are shared between individuals, the study performed deep sequencing of blood TCR repertoires from five healthy adults. Different laboratories and diverse techniques were used to prepare libraries and sequence TCR repertoires, to increase sequencing depth and limit assay-specific biases. Each donor's leukapheresis produced roughly between roughly 0.85 and 9.5 billion PBMCs. What the work shows at the level of the full study, not this receptor alone: Because the study included only a small number of donors, the genetic and exposure-history diversity represented was limited. Naive subsets generally had larger estimated clonotype richness than memory subsets did. Compared with non-shared clonotypes, clonotypes shared by all four sorted-subset donors had higher generation probabilities. Pairwise subsampling indicated that sequencing depth was expected to affect the degree of clonotype sharing among donors. Sharing across four donors was observed for around 4.8% of naive CD4, over 3% of naive CD8, about 2.5% of memory CD4, and around 0.4% of memory CD8 clonotypes. Only blood was sampled, and tissue TCR repertoires likely differ from those in blood. Even with the large sequencing depth, rarefaction of the sorted-subset datasets indicated that sequencing was incomplete.

CD8 naive samples were obtained by positive selection for CCR7 among CD45RO-negative cells, yielding a CD45RA+CCR7+ population from which TemRA cells were excluded. Donors were healthy HIV-negative adults with no recently reported acute infections or vaccinations. Every donor was a Caucasian adult residing in Nashville, Tennessee, USA. After blood collection by leukapheresis, PBMCs were isolated using Ficoll-Histopaque density gradient centrifugation and then cryopreserved in the vapor phase of liquid nitrogen. Analytical flow cytometry was used to check the purity and quantity of each magnetically sorted T cell population. From each sorted fraction, genomic DNA was isolated and quantified by UV absorbance on a Nanodrop 2000c. The CDR3 goes from the cysteine to the phenylalanine over 14 residues. Only the CDR3 part of the read is kept: 42 bases, read in frame from the first base. V loses 6 bases of germline sequence and J loses 4 bases, and the interval between the two ends is 14 bases. The germline V gene sets CDR1 to MDHEN and CDR2 to SYDVKM.

Using the deep immunoSEQ assay, multiplex PCR amplified TCR CDR3 regions from genomic DNA. Extracted genomic DNA from each cell subset was spread evenly across all wells of several immunoSEQ 96-well plates, with each plate serving as a replicate. For sorted subsets, around 0.2 ug of genomic DNA, equivalent to 30,000 or so T cell genomes, went into each replicate PCR. Purified libraries were quantified with a Qubit 3.0 fluorometer, sized on a Bioanalyzer 2100, and re-quantified with the KAPA Library Quantification kit. Every immunoSEQ 96-well plate was sequenced on a dedicated single-read 150-cycle Illumina NextSeq 550 flow cell. The authors' analysis ran thus. Because only junctional sequences without quality scores were contained in the immunoSEQ output, filtering matching that applied to full-length reads could not be performed. Sequences were annotated with PyIR, a Python wrapper for IgBLAST v1.9, and V/J genes and CDR3 were assigned using IMGT germline references. Reads were filtered out if the reads had weak V/J assignments (E-value above 1e-6), no CDR3, stop codons, out-of-frame junctions, or ambiguous translated residues. V3J clonotypes were defined as sequences sharing the same inferred V gene, J gene, and CDR3 amino acid sequence. The percentage overlap between two repertoires was calculated by dividing the number of shared unique clonotypes by the size of the smaller repertoire. RTK rarefaction, the Chao1 estimator, and Recon v2.1 estimates of unobserved clonotypes were used to assess repertoire richness. OLGA was used to compute generation probabilities for all TCRbeta clonotypes that the gDNA method yielded from a handful of donors. As stored in TCRdb, this immuneACCESS dataset retains in-frame rearrangements with V and J assigned. A fraction of the clones does not appear; measured against another copy, unresolved V genes explain less than half of the discrepancy, and the remainder lacks a known reason. The DNA gave D and trimming, while V, J and clone size come from that table. Within this sample are about 1,800,000 clones, with about 95% of them counted one time only. Together, the top ten hold more than 0.9% of the sample.

The TCR comes from a young man in good health. Input material: naive CD8+ T cells sorted from blood. The sample's cell subset or site, from its label and the paper: CD45RA+CCR7+. In this chain, TRBV28 is recombined with TRBJ2-3; TRBD1 is a possible D gene, resting on 6 matching bases. The DNA reads as follows: TGTGCCAGCAGCTCACAGGGTGGGGCAGATACGCAGTATTTT. It translates to CASSSQGGADTQYF.